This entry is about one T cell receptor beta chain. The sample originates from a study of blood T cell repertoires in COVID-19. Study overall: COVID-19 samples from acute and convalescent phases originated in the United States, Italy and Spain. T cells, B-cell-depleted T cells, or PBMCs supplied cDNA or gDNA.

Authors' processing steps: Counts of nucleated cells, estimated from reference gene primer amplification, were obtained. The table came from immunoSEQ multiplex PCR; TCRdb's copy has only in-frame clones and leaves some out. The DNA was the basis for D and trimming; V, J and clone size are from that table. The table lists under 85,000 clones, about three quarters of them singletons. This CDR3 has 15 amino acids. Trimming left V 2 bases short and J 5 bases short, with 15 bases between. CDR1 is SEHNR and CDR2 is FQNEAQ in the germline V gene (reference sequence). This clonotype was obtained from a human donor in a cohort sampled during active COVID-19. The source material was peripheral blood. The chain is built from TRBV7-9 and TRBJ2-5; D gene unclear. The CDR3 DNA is TGTGCCAGCAGCTTACCCCGGCGGCTAGGCGAGACCCAGTACTTC. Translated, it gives CASSLPRRLGETQYF.